This T cell receptor beta chain was documented in a study of OX40 agonist ivuxolimab in advanced cancers. With respect to the entire study: The costimulatory receptor OX40 (CD134) was targeted by ivuxolimab, a fully human IgG2 agonistic monoclonal antibody. In the dose-escalation cohort, 75% to 85% of patients were male, and the mean age was roughly 56 years with a range of about 20 to 79. Intravenous ivuxolimab was administered to patients every 2 weeks at six dose levels: 0.01, 0.1, 0.3, 1.5, 3 and 10 mg/kg. Partial responses were achieved by three dose-escalation patients, of whom one had hepatocellular carcinoma and two had cutaneous melanoma. The monotherapy dose-escalation portion (N ≈ 56 patients) of the phase I ivuxolimab trial is reported in the paper. Prior anti-PD-1, anti-PD-L1 or anti-CTLA-4 therapy was permitted, and approximately 42% of dose-escalation patients had received checkpoint inhibitors. The purpose of peripheral TCRbeta sequencing was to test whether ivuxolimab changed TCR sequence diversity and led to clonal T-cell expansion. Among the 52 dose-escalation patients, about 19 had hepatocellular carcinoma, approximately 15 melanoma, 9 renal cell carcinoma and 9 head and neck cancer. Here is what the overall study found, with its caveats: Low levels of normalized T-cell clonal expansion were also shown by some nonresponding patients. At doses of 0.1 to 3.0 mg/kg, clonal expansion of both CD4+ and CD8+ blood T cells was observed from baseline to week 6. Antigen specificity was not determined for the clonally expanded peripheral T cells. On average, CD8+ T cells showed more expanded clones than CD4+ T cells after ivuxolimab. In the 0.1-3.0 mg/kg groups, partial responders were among the patients with the lowest normalized peripheral clonal expansion, particularly in CD8+ T cells.

For sequencing of the TCRbeta CDR3 region, genomic DNA was extracted from the sorted cells. The immunoSEQ Assay was used to sequence the TCRbeta CDR3 regions. TCRdb retrieved this table from immuneACCESS and kept in-frame rearrangements only. Not all clones are present; in checked studies, unresolved V genes account for under half, and no reason is known for the remainder. The sample records 66,000 or so clones, 85% of which are singletons. The top ten constitute roughly 3.9% of the sample. About this clone itself: This receptor's antigen is unknown. Per-base quality was not reported, and no clone a single base away is much larger than it.

The trial excluded patients who had a history of autoimmune disease or who were on systemic immunosuppression. Peripheral blood for TCR sequencing was drawn from every dose cohort at baseline, at cycle 4 day 1 and at cycle 7 day 1. Samples came from an open-label, multicenter, first-in-human phase I dose-escalation trial of ivuxolimab. Adults with locally advanced or metastatic melanoma, renal cell carcinoma, hepatocellular carcinoma or head and neck squamous cell carcinoma were enrolled in the trial. Before TCR sequencing, CD4+ T cells and CD8+ T cells were sorted from peripheral blood as separate populations. This specimen was CD4+ or CD8+ T cells sorted from blood, taken in a trial of the OX40 agonist ivuxolimab. The TCR originated in an adult with an advanced solid tumor such as melanoma, head and neck, liver or kidney cancer.

The DNA is TGTGCCAGCAGTGAAGACAGGGACGATGGCTACACCTTC. Translated, this is CASSEDRDDGYTF. Here the chain combines TRBV6-1 and TRBJ1-2; TRBD1 might be the D gene, on 6 matching bases. The V and J ends are trimmed by 1 base and 6 bases, leaving 9 bases between them. From the germline V gene, CDR1 is MNHNS and CDR2 is SASEGT. Spanning cysteine to phenylalanine, the CDR3 consists of 13 amino acids. Only CDR3 DNA remains: 39 bases, in frame from the first base.